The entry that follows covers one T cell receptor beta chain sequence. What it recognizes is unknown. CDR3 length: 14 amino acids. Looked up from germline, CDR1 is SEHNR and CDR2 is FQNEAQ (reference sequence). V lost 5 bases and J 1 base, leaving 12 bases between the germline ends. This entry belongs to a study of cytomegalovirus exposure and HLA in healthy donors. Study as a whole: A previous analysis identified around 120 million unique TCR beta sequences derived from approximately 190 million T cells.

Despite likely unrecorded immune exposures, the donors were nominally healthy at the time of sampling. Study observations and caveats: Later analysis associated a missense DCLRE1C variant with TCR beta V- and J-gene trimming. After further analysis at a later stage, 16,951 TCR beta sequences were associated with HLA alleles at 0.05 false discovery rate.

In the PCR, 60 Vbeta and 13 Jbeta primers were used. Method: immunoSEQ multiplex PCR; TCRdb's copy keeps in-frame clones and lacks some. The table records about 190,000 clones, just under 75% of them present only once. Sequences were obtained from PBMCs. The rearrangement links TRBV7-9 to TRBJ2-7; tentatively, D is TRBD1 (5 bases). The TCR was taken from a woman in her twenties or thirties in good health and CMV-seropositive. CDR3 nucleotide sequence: TGTGCCAGCAGCCCAGGCAGGGTATCCTACGAGCAGTACTTC. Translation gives CASSPGRVSYEQYF. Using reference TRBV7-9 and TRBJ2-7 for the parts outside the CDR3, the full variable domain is DTGVSQNPRHKITKRGQNVTFRCDPISEHNRLYWYRQTLGQGPEFLTYFQNEAQLEKSRLLSDRFSAERPKGSFSTLEIQRTEQGDSAMYLCASSPGRVSYEQYFGPGTRLTVT.